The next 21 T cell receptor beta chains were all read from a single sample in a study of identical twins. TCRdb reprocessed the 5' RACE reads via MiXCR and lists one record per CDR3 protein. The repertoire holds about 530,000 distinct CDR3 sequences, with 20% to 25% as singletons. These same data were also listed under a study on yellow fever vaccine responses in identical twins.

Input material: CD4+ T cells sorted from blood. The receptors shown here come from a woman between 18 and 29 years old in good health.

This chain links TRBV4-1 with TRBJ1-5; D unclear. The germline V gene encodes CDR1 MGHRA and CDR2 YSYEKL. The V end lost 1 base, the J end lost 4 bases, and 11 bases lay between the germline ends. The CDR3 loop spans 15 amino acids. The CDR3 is CASSQVLTPNQPQHF. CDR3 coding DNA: TGCGCCAGCAGCCAAGTGTTGACACCAAATCAGCCCCAGCATTTT.

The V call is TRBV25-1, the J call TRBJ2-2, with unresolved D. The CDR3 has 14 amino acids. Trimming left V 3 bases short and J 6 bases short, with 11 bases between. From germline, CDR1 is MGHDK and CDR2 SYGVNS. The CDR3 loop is CASSDDDGAGELFF. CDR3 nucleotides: TGTGCCAGCAGTGACGATGACGGCGCCGGGGAGCTGTTTTTT. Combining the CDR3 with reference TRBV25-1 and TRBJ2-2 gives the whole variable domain EADIYQTPRYLVIGTGKKITLECSQTMGHDKMYWYQQDPGMELHLIHYSYGVNSTEKGDLSSESTVSRIRTEHFPLTLESARPSHTSQYLCASSDDDGAGELFFGEGSRLTVL.

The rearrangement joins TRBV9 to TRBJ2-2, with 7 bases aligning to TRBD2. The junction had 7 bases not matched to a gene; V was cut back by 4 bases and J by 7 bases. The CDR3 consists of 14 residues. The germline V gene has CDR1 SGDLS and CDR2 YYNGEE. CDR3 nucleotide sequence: TGTGCCAGCAGCCCCGGACTAGATGGCGGGGAGCTGTTTTTT. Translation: CASSPGLDGGELFF.

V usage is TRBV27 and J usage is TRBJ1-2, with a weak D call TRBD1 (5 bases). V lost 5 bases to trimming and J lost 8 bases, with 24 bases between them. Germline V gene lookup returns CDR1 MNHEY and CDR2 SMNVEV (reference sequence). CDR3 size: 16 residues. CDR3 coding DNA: TGTGCCAGCAGTCTCAGACAGAACTCAAATTTCGAGGGCTACACCTTC. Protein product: CASSLRQNSNFEGYTF.

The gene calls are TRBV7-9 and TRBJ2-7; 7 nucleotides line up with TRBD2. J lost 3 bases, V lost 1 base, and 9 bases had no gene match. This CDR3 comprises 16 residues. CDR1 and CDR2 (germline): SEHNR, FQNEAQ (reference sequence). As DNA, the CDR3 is TGTGCCAGCAGCTTAGTCCCAGCGGGACCATACTACGAGCAGTACTTC. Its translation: CASSLVPAGPYYEQYF. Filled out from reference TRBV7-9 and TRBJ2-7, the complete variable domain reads DTGVSQNPRHKITKRGQNVTFRCDPISEHNRLYWYRQTLGQGPEFLTYFQNEAQLEKSRLLSDRFSAERPKGSFSTLEIQRTEQGDSAMYLCASSLVPAGPYYEQYFGPGTRLTVT.

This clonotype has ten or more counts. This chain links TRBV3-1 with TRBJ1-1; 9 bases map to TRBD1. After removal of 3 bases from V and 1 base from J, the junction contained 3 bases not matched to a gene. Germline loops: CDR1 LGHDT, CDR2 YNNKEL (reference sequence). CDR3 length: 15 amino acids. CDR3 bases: TGTGCCAGCAGCCAGCCGACAGGGGGGAACACTGAAGCTTTCTTT. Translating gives CASSQPTGGNTEAFF.

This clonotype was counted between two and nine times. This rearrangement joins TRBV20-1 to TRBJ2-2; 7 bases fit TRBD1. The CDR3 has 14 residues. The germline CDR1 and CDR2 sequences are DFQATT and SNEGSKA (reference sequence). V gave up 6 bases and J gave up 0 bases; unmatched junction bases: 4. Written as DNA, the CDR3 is TGCAGTGCGGAAGGGACAGCGAACACCGGGGAGCTGTTTTTT. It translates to CSAEGTANTGELFF.

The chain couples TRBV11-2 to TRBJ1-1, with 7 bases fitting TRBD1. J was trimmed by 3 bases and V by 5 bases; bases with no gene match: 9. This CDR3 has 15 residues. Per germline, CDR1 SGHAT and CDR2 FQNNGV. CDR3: CASSGRTGGDTEAFF. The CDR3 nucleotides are TGTGCCAGCAGCGGACGGACAGGAGGGGACACTGAAGCTTTCTTT. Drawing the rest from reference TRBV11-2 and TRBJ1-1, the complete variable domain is EAGVAQSPRYKIIEKRQSVAFWCNPISGHATLYWYQQILGQGPKLLIQFQNNGVVDDSQLPKDRFSAERLKGVDSTLKIQPAKLEDSAVYLCASSGRTGGDTEAFFGQGTRLTVV.

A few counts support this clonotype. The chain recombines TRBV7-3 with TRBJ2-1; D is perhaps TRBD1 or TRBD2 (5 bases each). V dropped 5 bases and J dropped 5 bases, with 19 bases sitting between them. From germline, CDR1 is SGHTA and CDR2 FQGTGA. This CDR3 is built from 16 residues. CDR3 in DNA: TGTGCCAGCAGCCCCGGTCCCTTGGTGGGGGACAATGAGCAGTTCTTC. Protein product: CASSPGPLVGDNEQFF.

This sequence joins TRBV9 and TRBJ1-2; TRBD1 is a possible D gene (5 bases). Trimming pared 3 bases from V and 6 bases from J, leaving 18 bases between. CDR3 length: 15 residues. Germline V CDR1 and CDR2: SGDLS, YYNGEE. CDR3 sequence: CASSAGGTRFDGYTF. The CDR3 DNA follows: TGTGCCAGCAGCGCCGGAGGGACTCGGTTCGATGGCTACACCTTC.

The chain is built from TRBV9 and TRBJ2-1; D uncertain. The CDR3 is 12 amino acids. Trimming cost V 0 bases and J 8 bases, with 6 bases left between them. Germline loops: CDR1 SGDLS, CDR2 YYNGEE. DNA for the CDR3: TGTGCCAGCAGCGTAGTCGGCGATGAGCAGTTCTTC. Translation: CASSVVGDEQFF.

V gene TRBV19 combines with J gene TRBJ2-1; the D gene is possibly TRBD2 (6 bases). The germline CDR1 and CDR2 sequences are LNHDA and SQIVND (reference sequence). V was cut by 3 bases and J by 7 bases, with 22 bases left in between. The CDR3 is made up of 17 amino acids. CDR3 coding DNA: TGTGCCAGTAGTATTGAGGCTCGGGGGACTTGGAATAATGAGCAGTTCTTC. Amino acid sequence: CASSIEARGTWNNEQFF. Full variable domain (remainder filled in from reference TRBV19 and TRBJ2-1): DGGITQSPKYLFRKEGQNVTLSCEQNLNHDAMYWYRQDPGQGLRLIYYSQIVNDFQKGDIAEGYSVSREKKESFPLTVTSAQKNPTAFYLCASSIEARGTWNNEQFFGPGTRLTVL.

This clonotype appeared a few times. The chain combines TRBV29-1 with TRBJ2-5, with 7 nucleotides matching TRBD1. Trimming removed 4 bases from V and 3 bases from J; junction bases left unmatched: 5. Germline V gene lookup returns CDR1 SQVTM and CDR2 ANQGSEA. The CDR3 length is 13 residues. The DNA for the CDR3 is TGCAGCGTTGTGGGACAGAAAAAAGAGACCCAGTACTTC. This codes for CSVVGQKKETQYF.

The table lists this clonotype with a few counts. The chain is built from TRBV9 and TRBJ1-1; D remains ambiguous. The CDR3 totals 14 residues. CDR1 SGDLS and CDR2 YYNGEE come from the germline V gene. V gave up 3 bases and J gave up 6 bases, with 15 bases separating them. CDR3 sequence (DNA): TGTGCCAGCAGCGCCGAACCCGTACAGTCTGAAGCTTTCTTT. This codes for CASSAEPVQSEAFF.

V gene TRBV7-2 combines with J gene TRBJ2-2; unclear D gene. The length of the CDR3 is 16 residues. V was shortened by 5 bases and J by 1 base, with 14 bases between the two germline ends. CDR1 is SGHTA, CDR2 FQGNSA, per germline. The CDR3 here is CASSPRGLGNTGELFF. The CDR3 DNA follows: TGTGCCAGCAGCCCCAGAGGTTTGGGGAACACCGGGGAGCTGTTTTTT.

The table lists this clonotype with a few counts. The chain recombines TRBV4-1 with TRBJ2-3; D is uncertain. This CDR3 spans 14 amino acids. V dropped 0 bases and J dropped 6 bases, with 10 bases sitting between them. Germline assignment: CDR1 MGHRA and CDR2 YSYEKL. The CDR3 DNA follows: TGCGCCAGCAGCCAAGATTCGGGTGGCGATACGCAGTATTTT. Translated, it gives CASSQDSGGDTQYF.

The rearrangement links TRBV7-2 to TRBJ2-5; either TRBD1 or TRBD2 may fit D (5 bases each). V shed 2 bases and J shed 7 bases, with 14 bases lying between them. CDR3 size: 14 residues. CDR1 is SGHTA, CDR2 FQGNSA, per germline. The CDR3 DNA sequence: TGTGCCAGCAGCTTACCTACTAGAGGGGCGACCCAGTACTTC. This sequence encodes CASSLPTRGATQYF.

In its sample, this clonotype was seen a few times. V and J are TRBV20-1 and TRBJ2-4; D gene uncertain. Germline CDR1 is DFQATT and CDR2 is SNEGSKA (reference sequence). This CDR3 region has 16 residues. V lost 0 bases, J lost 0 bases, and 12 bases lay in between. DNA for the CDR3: TGCAGTGCTAGAGACCCTCACGGCATAGCCAAAAACATTCAGTACTTC. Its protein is CSARDPHGIAKNIQYF.

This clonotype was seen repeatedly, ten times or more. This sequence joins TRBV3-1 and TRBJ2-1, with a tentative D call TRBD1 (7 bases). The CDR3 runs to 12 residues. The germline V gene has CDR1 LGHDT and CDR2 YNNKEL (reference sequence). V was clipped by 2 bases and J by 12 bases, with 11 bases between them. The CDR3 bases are TGTGCCAGCAGCCAAAGACAGGGAGGGCAGTTCTTC. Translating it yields CASSQRQGGQFF.

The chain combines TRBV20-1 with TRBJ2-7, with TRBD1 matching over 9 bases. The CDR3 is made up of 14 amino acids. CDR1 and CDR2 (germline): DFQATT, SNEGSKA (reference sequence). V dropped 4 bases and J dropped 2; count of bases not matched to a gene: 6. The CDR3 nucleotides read TGCAGTGCTAACCCGGACAGGGGTCCCTACGAGCAGTACTTC. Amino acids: CSANPDRGPYEQYF.

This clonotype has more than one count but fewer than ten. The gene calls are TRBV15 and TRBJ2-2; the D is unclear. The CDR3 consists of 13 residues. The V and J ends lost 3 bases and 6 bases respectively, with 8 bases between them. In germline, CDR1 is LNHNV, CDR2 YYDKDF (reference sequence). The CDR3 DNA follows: TGTGCCACCAGCAGCCAGATAGCCGGGGAGCTGTTTTTT. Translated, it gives CATSSQIAGELFF. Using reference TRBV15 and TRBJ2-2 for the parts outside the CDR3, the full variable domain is DAMVIQNPRYQVTQFGKPVTLSCSQTLNHNVMYWYQQKSSQAPKLLFHYYDKDFNNEADTPDNFQSRRPNTSFCFLDIRSPGLGDTAMYLCATSSQIAGELFFGEGSRLTVL.